This TCR beta chain originates from a study of response to subunit inactivated influenza vaccine. General study points: Authors suggested each seasonal flu vaccination may recruit only limited numbers of new T cells.

This clonotype was seen repeatedly, ten times or more. Antigen: not known. V lost 2 bases to trimming and J lost 2 bases, with 7 bases between them. The CDR3 has 14 amino acids. TCRdb independently ran MiXCR on the RT-PCR reads; one entry per CDR3 protein. The sample lists about 780,000 distinct CDR3 sequences; under 20% were seen once. The material sequenced was PBMCs from blood, taken roughly 5 days after vaccination. V gene TRBV12-3 or TRBV12-4 combines with J gene TRBJ1-5; D gene uncertain. The TCR was taken from a middle-aged man who received an inactivated influenza vaccine. The DNA of the CDR3 is TGTGCCAGCAGTTTAAGGTCTGGCAATCAGCCCCAGCATTTT. Its translation: CASSLRSGNQPQHF.